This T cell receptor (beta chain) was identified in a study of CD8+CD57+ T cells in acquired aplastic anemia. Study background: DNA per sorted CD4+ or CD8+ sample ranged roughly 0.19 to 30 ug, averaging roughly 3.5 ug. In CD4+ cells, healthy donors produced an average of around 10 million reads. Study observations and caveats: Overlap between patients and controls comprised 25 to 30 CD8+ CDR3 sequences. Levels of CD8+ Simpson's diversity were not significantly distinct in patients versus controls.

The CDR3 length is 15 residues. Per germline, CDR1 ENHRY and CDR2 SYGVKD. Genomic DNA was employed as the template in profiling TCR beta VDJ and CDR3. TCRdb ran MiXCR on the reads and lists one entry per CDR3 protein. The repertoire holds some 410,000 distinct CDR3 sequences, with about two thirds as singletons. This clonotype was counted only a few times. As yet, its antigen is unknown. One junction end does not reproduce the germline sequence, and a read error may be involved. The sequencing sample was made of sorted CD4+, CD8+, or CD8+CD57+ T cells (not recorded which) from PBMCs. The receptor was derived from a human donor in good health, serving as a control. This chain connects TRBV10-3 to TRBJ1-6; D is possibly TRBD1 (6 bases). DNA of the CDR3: TGCGCCATCAGTGAGCAGGGGTCCTATAATTCACCCCTCCACTTT. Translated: CAISEQGSYNSPLHF.